In this sample, the clone carrying this TCR beta chain turned up a few times. Its antigen is currently unknown. Authors of the study amplified TCR beta CDR3 regions from RNA transcripts. TCR CDR3 underwent first-round RT-PCR with the HTBI primer set. TCRdb re-analysed the multiplex PCR reads in MiXCR, keeping a single row per CDR3 protein. Of 640,000 or so distinct CDR3 sequences in the sample, 11% to 15% are singletons; the top ten hold roughly 7.7%. This specimen comes from a study of T cells in Graves' hyperthyroidism and ophthalmopathy. General observations from the study: Most clonotypes that expanded in the thyroid above 0.001 also showed up in blood.

Over 9 ml of fresh peripheral blood supplied the PBMCs. V shed 3 bases and J 5 bases; nucleotides not matched to a gene: 10. CDR3 length: 16 residues. The germline V gene encodes CDR1 LGHDT and CDR2 YNNKEL (reference sequence). The sequence came from a woman in her late teens or twenties with Graves' ophthalmopathy. The material sequenced was blood. This chain links TRBV3-1 with TRBJ2-4; 7 bases map to TRBD1. The CDR3 DNA reads TGTGCCAGCAGCCACACAGGGGAGTCCCATCAAAACATTCAGTACTTC. Translating gives CASSHTGESHQNIQYF.